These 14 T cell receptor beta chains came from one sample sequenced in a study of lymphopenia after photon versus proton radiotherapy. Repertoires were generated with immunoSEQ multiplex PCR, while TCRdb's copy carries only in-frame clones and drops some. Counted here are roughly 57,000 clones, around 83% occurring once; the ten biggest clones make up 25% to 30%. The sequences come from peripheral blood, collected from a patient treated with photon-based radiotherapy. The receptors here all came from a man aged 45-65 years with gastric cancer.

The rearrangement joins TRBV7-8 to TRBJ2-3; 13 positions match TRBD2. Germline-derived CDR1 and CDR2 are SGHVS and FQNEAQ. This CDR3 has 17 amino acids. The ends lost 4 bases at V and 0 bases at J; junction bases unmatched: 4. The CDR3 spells CASSWGLAGSSTDTQYF. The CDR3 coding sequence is TGTGCCAGCAGCTGGGGACTAGCGGGATCTAGCACAGATACGCAGTATTTT.

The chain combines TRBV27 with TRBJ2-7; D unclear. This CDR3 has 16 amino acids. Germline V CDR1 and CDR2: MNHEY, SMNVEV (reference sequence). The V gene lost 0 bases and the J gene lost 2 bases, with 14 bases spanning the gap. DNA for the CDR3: TGTGCCAGCAGTTTATCTTTTCGCAGTACCCCCTACGAGCAGTACTTC. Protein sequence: CASSLSFRSTPYEQYF.

The CDR3 reads CASSFQGPSTDTQYF. The CDR3 DNA reads TGTGCCAGCAGTTTTCAGGGTCCTAGCACAGATACGCAGTATTTT. The chain couples TRBV7-2 to TRBJ2-3, with D perhaps matching TRBD1 (5 bases). This CDR3 contains 15 residues. Trimming cost V 6 bases and J 0 bases, with 13 bases left between them. Germline CDR1 is SGHTA and CDR2 is FQGNSA.

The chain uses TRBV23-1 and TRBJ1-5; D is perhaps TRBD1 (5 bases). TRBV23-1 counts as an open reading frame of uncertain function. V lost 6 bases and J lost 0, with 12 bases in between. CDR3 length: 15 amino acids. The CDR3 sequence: CASSPRGCSNQPQHF. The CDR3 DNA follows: TGCGCCAGCAGCCCAAGGGGATGTAGCAATCAGCCCCAGCATTTT.

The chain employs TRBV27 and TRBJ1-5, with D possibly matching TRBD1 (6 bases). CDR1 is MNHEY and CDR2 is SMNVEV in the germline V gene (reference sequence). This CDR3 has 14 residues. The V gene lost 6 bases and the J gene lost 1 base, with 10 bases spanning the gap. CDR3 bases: TGTGCCAGCAGCCAGGGGAGAAGCAATCAGCCCCAGCATTTT. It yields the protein CASSQGRSNQPQHF.

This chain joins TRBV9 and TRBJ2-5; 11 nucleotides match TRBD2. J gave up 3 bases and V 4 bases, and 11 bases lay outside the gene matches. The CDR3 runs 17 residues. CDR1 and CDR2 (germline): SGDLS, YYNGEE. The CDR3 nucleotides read TGTGCCAGCAGCCCTAGGGGTCCTAGCGGGGGGAAAGAGACCCAGTACTTC. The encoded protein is CASSPRGPSGGKETQYF.

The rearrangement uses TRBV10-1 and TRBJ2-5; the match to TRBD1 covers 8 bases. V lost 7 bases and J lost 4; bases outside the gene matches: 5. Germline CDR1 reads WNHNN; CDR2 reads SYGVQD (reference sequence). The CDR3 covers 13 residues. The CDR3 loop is CASKVRGRETQYF. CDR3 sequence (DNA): TGCGCCAGCAAAGTCAGGGGGCGAGAGACCCAGTACTTC.

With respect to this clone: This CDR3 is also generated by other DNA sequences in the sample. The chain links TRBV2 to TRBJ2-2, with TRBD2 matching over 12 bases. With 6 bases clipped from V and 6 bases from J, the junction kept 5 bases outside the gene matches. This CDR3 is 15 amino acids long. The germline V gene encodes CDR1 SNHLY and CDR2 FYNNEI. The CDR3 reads CASRATSGSPGELFF. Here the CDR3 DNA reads TGTGCCAGCAGAGCGACTAGCGGGAGTCCCGGGGAGCTGTTTTTT.

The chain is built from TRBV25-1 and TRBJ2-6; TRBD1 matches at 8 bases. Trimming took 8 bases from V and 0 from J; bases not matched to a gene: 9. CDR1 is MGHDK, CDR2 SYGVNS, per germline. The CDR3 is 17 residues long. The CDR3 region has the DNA TGTGCCAGCGGGCGACAGGGGAGCTCCTCTGGGGCCAACGTCCTGACTTTC. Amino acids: CASGRQGSSSGANVLTF.

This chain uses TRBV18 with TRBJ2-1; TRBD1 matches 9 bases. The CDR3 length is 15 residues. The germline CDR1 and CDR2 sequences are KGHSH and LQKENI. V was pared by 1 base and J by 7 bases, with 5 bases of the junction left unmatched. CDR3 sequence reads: CASSPRDRDDNEQFF. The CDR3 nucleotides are TGTGCCAGCTCACCACGGGACAGGGATGATAATGAGCAGTTCTTC.

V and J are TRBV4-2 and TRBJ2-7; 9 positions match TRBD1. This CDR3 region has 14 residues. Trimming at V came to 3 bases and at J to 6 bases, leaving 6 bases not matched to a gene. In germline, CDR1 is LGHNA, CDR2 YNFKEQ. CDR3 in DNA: TGTGCCAGCAGCCAGCCGGGACAGGGTCCCGAGCAGTACTTC. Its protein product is CASSQPGQGPEQYF.

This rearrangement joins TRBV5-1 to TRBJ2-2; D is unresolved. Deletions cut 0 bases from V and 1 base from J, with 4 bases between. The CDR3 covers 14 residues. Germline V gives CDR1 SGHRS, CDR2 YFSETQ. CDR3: CASSLAGNTGELFF. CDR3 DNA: TGCGCCAGCAGCTTGGCAGGGAACACCGGGGAGCTGTTTTTT. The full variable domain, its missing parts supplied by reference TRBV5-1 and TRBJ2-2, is KAGVTQTPRYLIKTRGQQVTLSCSPISGHRSVSWYQQTPGQGLQFLFEYFSETQRNKGNFPGRFSGRQFSNSRSEMNVSTLELGDSALYLCASSLAGNTGELFFGEGSRLTVL.

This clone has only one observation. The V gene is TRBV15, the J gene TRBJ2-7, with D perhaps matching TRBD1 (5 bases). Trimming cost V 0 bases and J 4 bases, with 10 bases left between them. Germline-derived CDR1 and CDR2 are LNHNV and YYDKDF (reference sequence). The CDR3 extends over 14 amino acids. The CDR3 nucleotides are TGTGCCACCAGCAGAGAAGGGGTCGGTTACGAGCAGTACTTC. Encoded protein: CATSREGVGYEQYF.

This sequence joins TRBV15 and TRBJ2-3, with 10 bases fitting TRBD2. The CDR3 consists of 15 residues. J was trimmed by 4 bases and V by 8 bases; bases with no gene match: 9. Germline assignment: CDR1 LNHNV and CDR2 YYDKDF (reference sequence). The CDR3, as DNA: TGTGCCACCGGAGCGGGAGGGCCTGGTGCAGATACGCAGTATTTT. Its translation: CATGAGGPGADTQYF. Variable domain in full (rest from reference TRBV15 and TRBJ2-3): DAMVIQNPRYQVTQFGKPVTLSCSQTLNHNVMYWYQQKSSQAPKLLFHYYDKDFNNEADTPDNFQSRRPNTSFCFLDIRSPGLGDTAMYLCATGAGGPGADTQYFGPGTRLTVL.